What follows are 2 T cell receptor beta chains derived from one specimen sequenced in a study of blood T cell repertoires in COVID-19. TCRdb keeps only in-frame clones here, not all; method: immunoSEQ multiplex PCR. The sample includes 200,000 to 250,000 clones, less than 90% of them seen just once. Material for sequencing was peripheral blood. The source is an elderly woman with COVID-19, enrolled during active disease.

This clone was counted at least ten times. The chain uses TRBV28 and TRBJ2-7, with 7 bases identical to TRBD1. V shed 6 bases, J shed 2 bases, and the junction held 7 bases outside the gene matches. The germline V gene has CDR1 MDHEN and CDR2 SYDVKM. CDR3 length equals 14 residues. The CDR3 reads CASSRTGQAYEQYF. CDR3 coding DNA: TGTGCCAGCAGCCGAACCGGACAGGCCTACGAGCAGTACTTC. Filled out from reference TRBV28 and TRBJ2-7, the complete variable domain reads DVKVTQSSRYLVKRTGEKVFLECVQDMDHENMFWYRQDPGLGLRLIYFSYDVKMKEKGDIPEGYSVSREKKERFSLILESASTNQTSMYLCASSRTGQAYEQYFGPGTRLTVT.

This clone has a single count. This chain links TRBV6-5 with TRBJ1-3, with 9 bases lining up with TRBD1. The CDR3 totals 15 residues. Losses at the gene ends were 6 bases for V and 0 bases for J; bases not matched to a gene: 3. From germline, CDR1 is MNHEY and CDR2 SVGAGI. CDR3 nucleotides: TGTGCCAGCAGCCGGGGACAGGGCTCTGGAAACACCATATATTTT. Translating gives CASSRGQGSGNTIYF.